The next 13 T cell receptor beta chains were all read from a single sample in a study of blood T cell repertoires in COVID-19. TCRdb's copy holds only in-frame clones and misses some; the assay was immunoSEQ multiplex PCR. The table includes approximately 230,000 clones, 70% to 90% detected once. Specimen: peripheral blood. These receptors were obtained from a man at least 80 years old with acute or convalescent COVID-19.

Notes on this clone: This sample also contains other DNA sequences that code for the same CDR3. The V call is TRBV7-3, the J call TRBJ1-6; maybe TRBD1 (5 bases). The V and J ends lost 6 bases and 3 bases respectively, with 12 bases between them. The germline V gene has CDR1 SGHTA and CDR2 FQGTGA. The CDR3 has 15 residues. The CDR3 protein is CASSRDSSYNSPLHF. The CDR3, as DNA: TGTGCCAGCAGTCGGGACTCCAGCTATAATTCACCCCTCCACTTT. Full variable domain (missing parts from reference TRBV7-3 and TRBJ1-6): GAGVSQTPSNKVTEKGKYVELRCDPISGHTALYWYRQSLGQGPEFLIYFQGTGAADDSGLPNDRFFAVRPEGSVSTLKIQRTERGDSAVYLCASSRDSSYNSPLHFGNGTRLTVT.

The chain links TRBV5-6 to TRBJ1-2; 9 bases agree with TRBD1. The CDR3 is made up of 16 amino acids. The ends lost 6 bases at V and 4 bases at J; junction bases unmatched: 13. From germline, CDR1 is SGHDT and CDR2 YYEEEE. This CDR3 is CASTIPGQGQGYGYTF. In nucleotides, the CDR3 is TGTGCCAGCACCATCCCGGGACAGGGTCAGGGCTATGGCTACACCTTC. The whole variable domain, filled in from reference TRBV5-6 and TRBJ1-2, reads DAGVTQSPTHLIKTRGQQVTLRCSPKSGHDTVSWYQQALGQGPQFIFQYYEEEERQRGNFPDRFSGHQFPNYSSELNVNALLLGDSALYLCASTIPGQGQGYGYTFGSGTRLTVV.

Worth noting for this clone: The same CDR3 also results from other DNA sequences found in this sample. The rearrangement joins TRBV6-5 to TRBJ1-6, with 7 bases lining up with TRBD1. This CDR3 has 14 residues. V lost 0 bases to trimming and J lost 7 bases; unmatched junction nucleotides: 0. Looked up from germline, CDR1 is MNHEY and CDR2 is SVGAGI. CDR3 bases: TGTGCCAGCAGTTACTCGGGACAGAATTCACCCCTCCACTTT. Residues: CASSYSGQNSPLHF.

The CDR3 DNA reads TGTGCCAGCAGCATCGACACGAGGAACACTGAAGCTTTCTTT. This codes for CASSIDTRNTEAFF. The V and J genes are TRBV5-6 and TRBJ1-1, with D hard to call. The V end was cut by 4 bases, the J end by 1 base, with 11 bases between. CDR3 length equals 14 residues. Germline V gene sequence: CDR1 SGHDT, CDR2 YYEEEE.

The chain links TRBV7-2 to TRBJ2-7; possible D gene TRBD2, 5 bases. The CDR3 is made up of 15 amino acids. Between the trimmed V and J ends, which lost 1 base and 1 base, there was a span of 11 bases. Germline V gene sequence: CDR1 SGHTA, CDR2 FQGNSA. The CDR3 sequence is CASSLDSTTSYEQYF. The DNA for the CDR3 is TGTGCCAGCAGCTTAGACTCGACTACTTCCTACGAGCAGTACTTC.

This clone was counted a single time. The chain links TRBV11-3 to TRBJ2-5, with a tentative D call TRBD2 (5 bases). CDR3 length: 13 residues. The germline V gene encodes CDR1 SGHNT and CDR2 YENEEA. Trimming cost V 3 bases and J 7 bases, with 12 bases left between them. The CDR3 loop is CASSFEGYGTQYF. DNA for the CDR3: TGTGCCAGCAGCTTCGAGGGATACGGGACCCAGTACTTC.

This clone appeared once. V gene TRBV4-3 combines with J gene TRBJ1-5; 8 positions agree with TRBD1. V was clipped by 4 bases and J by 0 bases; unmatched bases: 17. CDR1 and CDR2 (germline): LGHNA, YSLEER. This CDR3 comprises 20 residues. The CDR3, as DNA: TGCGCCAGCAGCCCTTTCCCGGACAGGGAGAAACTATATAGCAATCAGCCCCAGCATTTT. It is translated as CASSPFPDREKLYSNQPQHF.

This chain joins TRBV5-6 and TRBJ2-7; tentative D call: TRBD1 (6 bases). V was clipped by 4 bases and J by 6 bases, with 8 bases between them. The CDR3 length is 11 residues. CDR1 and CDR2 from the germline V gene are SGHDT and YYEEEE. CDR3: CASSQGGEQYF. CDR3 nucleotide sequence: TGTGCCAGCAGCCAAGGGGGCGAGCAGTACTTC.

The V and J genes are TRBV4-3 and TRBJ1-1; D not certain. Germline V gives CDR1 LGHNA, CDR2 YSLEER. The V gene lost 1 base and the J gene lost 1 base, with 13 bases spanning the gap. CDR3 length: 16 amino acids. Here the CDR3 DNA reads TGCGCCAGCAGCCAAGGTTTCAACGGGAGGAACACTGAAGCTTTCTTT. The encoded protein is CASSQGFNGRNTEAFF.

The V and J genes are TRBV10-1 and TRBJ1-5; D is possibly TRBD1 (5 bases). In germline, CDR1 is WNHNN, CDR2 SYGVQD (reference sequence). V lost 5 bases, J lost 6 bases, and 11 bases lay in between. The CDR3 runs 13 residues. The CDR3 DNA sequence: TGCGCCAGCAGTCGGGTCAGGGTTCAGCCCCAGCATTTT. Translating gives CASSRVRVQPQHF.

This chain connects TRBV29-1 to TRBJ2-7, with D tentatively TRBD1 (6 bases). The V end lost 3 bases, the J end lost 6 bases, and 12 bases lay between the germline ends. The germline V gene has CDR1 SQVTM and CDR2 ANQGSEA. CDR3 length equals 12 residues. The CDR3 region has the DNA TGCAGCGTTGATACAGGGACGATCGAGCAGTACTTC. Translated, it gives CSVDTGTIEQYF.

This clone has only one observation. The chain recombines TRBV27 with TRBJ2-5; TRBD1 matches at 8 bases. The CDR3 sequence is 13 residues long. V gave up 3 bases and J gave up 5 bases; unmatched junction bases: 2. Looked up from germline, CDR1 is MNHEY and CDR2 is SMNVEV (reference sequence). The CDR3 loop is CASSLNRGETQYF. The DNA for the CDR3 is TGTGCCAGCAGTTTGAACAGGGGGGAGACCCAGTACTTC.

The V call is TRBV4-1, the J call TRBJ2-7, with 8 bases that match TRBD1. The CDR3 length is 15 residues. J gave up 2 bases and V 0 bases, and 3 bases lay outside the gene matches. The germline V gene has CDR1 MGHRA and CDR2 YSYEKL. The chain's CDR3 is CASSQEADRAYEQYF. The CDR3 DNA is TGCGCCAGCAGCCAAGAGGCGGACAGGGCCTACGAGCAGTACTTC.